This T cell receptor (beta chain) was documented in a study of T cell responses to AZD1222 COVID-19 vaccine. Points from the study as a whole: The number of AZD1222 recipients seropositive at baseline was only five to seven. The CD4 TCRs associated with vaccination extended across spike and predominated at 160-218 and 743-854. In the spike-specific TCR repertoire, nearly half reportedly target unmutated variant regions. Spike-specific TCRs gained breadth and depth after people received two AZD1222 doses.

Of note for this clone: The antigen is undetermined.

Using immunoSEQ multiplex PCR, the repertoire was profiled, and TCRdb retains in-frame clones only, with some absent. The sample lists 60,000 to 85,000 clones; 85% were seen once. Trimming cost V 6 bases and J 6 bases, with 14 bases left between them. The germline V gene has CDR1 SGDLS and CDR2 YYNGEE. The CDR3 consists of 13 residues. This TCR was sampled from an adult in good health. The material sequenced was peripheral blood, taken on day 0 of AZD1222 vaccination. The rearrangement uses TRBV9 and TRBJ2-3; D gene uncertain. Written as DNA, the CDR3 is TGTGCCAGCACCAGGACCCTTAAGGATACGCAGTATTTT. Its translation: CASTRTLKDTQYF.